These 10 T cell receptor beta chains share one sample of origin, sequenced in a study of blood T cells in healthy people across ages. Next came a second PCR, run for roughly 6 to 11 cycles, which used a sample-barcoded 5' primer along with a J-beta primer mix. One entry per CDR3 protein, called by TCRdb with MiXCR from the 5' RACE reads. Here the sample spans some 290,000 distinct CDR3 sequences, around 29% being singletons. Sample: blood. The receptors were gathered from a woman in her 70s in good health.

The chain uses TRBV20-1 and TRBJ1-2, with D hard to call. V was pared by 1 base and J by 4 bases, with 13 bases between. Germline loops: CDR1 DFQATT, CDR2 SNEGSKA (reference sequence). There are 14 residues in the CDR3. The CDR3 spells CSARGGTEIYGYTF. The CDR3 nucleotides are TGCAGTGCTAGAGGAGGAACAGAAATCTATGGCTACACCTTC.

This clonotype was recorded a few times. CDR3 residues: CASSQDVAATDTQYF. CDR3 nucleotide sequence: TGTGCCAGCAGCCAAGATGTGGCGGCCACAGATACGCAGTATTTT. This sequence joins TRBV14 and TRBJ2-3; D is ambiguous. The CDR3 contains 15 residues. CDR1 is SGHDN, CDR2 FVKESK, per germline. The germline V and J ends were trimmed by 0 bases and 2 bases, with 9 bases remaining between them.

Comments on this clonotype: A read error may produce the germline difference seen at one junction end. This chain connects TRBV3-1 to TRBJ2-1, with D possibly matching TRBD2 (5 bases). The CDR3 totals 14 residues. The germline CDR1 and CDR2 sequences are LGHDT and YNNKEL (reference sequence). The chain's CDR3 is CTSSPSEGAEEQFF. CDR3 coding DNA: TGTACCAGCAGCCCCTCAGAGGGAGCGGAGGAGCAGTTCTTC.

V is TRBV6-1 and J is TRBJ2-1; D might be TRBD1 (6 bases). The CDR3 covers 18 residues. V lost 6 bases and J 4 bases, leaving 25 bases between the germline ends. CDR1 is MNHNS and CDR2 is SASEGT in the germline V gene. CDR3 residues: CASSHGPGKQTGYNEQFF. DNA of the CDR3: TGTGCCAGCAGCCACGGGCCGGGGAAGCAGACAGGTTACAATGAGCAGTTCTTC.

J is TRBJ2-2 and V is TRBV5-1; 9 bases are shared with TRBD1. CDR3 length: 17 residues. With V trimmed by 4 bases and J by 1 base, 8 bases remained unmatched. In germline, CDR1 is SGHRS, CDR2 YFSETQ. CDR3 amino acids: CASSAGTGSGNTGELFF. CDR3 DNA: TGCGCCAGCAGCGCCGGGACAGGGTCGGGGAACACCGGGGAGCTGTTTTTT.

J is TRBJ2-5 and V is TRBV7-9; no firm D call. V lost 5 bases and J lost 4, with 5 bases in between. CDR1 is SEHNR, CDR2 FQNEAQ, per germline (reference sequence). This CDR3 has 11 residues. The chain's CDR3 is CASSRVETQYF. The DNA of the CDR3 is TGTGCCAGCAGCCGGGTAGAGACCCAGTACTTC. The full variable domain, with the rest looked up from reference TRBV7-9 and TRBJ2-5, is DTGVSQNPRHKITKRGQNVTFRCDPISEHNRLYWYRQTLGQGPEFLTYFQNEAQLEKSRLLSDRFSAERPKGSFSTLEIQRTEQGDSAMYLCASSRVETQYFGPGTRLLVL.

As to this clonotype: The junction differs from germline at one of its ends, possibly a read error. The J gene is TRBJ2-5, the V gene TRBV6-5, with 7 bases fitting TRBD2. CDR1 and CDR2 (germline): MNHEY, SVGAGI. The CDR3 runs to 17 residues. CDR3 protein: CASSYSVAGVTPETQYF. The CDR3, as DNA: TGTGCCAGCAGCTACTCCGTAGCGGGCGTAACCCCGGAGACCCAGTACTTC.

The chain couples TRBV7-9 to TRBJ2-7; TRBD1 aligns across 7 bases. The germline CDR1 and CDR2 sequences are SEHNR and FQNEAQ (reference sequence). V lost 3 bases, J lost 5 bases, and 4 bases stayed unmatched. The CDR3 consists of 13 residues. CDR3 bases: TGTGCCAGCAGCTTCTCGACAGGGCACGAGCAGTACTTC. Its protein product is CASSFSTGHEQYF.

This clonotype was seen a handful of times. This CDR3 is CASSSTSSWYGYTF. DNA for the CDR3: TGTGCCAGCAGTTCGACGTCATCGTGGTATGGCTACACCTTC. This chain uses TRBV5-6 with TRBJ1-2; D unclear. Germline V gene data show CDR1 as SGHDT and CDR2 as YYEEEE. The CDR3 contains 14 residues. Deletions cut 5 bases from V and 5 bases from J, with 16 bases between.

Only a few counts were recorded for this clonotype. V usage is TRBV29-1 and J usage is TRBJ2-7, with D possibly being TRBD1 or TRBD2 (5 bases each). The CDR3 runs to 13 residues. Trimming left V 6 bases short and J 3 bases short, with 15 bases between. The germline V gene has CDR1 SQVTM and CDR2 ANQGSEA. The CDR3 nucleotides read TGCAGCGTCGGTGGGGGAAAAAACTACGAGCAGTACTTC. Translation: CSVGGGKNYEQYF.